A single sample is the source of the 20 T cell receptor beta chains below, sequenced in a study of blood T cell repertoires in COVID-19. The protocol was immunoSEQ multiplex PCR, while the TCRdb copy is restricted to in-frame clones and leaves out a portion. Among roughly 270,000 clones listed, over 75% were seen once. Specimen: peripheral blood. These receptors were taken from a man between 18 and 29 years old with active or convalescent COVID-19.

Only one count was recorded for this clone. This sequence joins TRBV29-1 and TRBJ1-2, with D maybe TRBD1 (5 bases). CDR1 and CDR2 (germline): SQVTM, ANQGSEA. V was trimmed by 5 bases and J by 2 bases, leaving 9 bases between them. The CDR3 covers 12 residues. CDR3 DNA: TGCAGCGTTCACCAGGGAAACTATGGCTACACCTTC. The encoded protein is CSVHQGNYGYTF.

J is TRBJ2-2 and V is TRBV11-2; 8 positions match TRBD2. J gave up 5 bases and V 5 bases, and 7 bases lay outside the gene matches. Germline CDR1 reads SGHAT; CDR2 reads FQNNGV. The CDR3 is made up of 15 amino acids. The CDR3 reads CASSLRAGATGELFF. The CDR3 bases are TGTGCCAGCAGCCTAAGAGCGGGGGCAACCGGGGAGCTGTTTTTT.

J is TRBJ1-6 and V is TRBV28; 9 nucleotides line up with TRBD1. CDR3 length: 16 amino acids. Germline CDR1 reads MDHEN; CDR2 reads SYDVKM. With V trimmed by 7 bases and J by 7 bases, 11 bases remained unmatched. This chain's CDR3 is CASIGVGTGRNSPLHF. CDR3 bases: TGTGCCAGCATTGGGGTCGGGACAGGGAGAAATTCACCCCTCCACTTT.

The chain recombines TRBV5-6 with TRBJ1-2; 7 positions agree with TRBD1. The CDR3 has 16 amino acids. Per the germline V gene, CDR1 is SGHDT and CDR2 is YYEEEE. The trim removed 1 base at V and 5 bases at J, leaving 11 bases unmatched. The CDR3 nucleotides are TGTGCCAGCAGCTTGCTCCTCCTCGGGACAGTTTATGGCTACACCTTC. Protein: CASSLLLLGTVYGYTF.

This clone was observed a single time. V is TRBV9 and J is TRBJ1-1, with D unresolved. The V end was cut by 2 bases, the J end by 2 bases, with 4 bases between. Germline V CDR1 and CDR2: SGDLS, YYNGEE. The CDR3 runs 12 residues. The CDR3 DNA reads TGTGCCAGCAGCGTGACTAACACTGAAGCTTTCTTT. It is translated as CASSVTNTEAFF.

This clone showed up just once. The chain employs TRBV7-6 and TRBJ2-2; the match to TRBD2 covers 9 bases. Per the germline V gene, CDR1 is SGHVS and CDR2 is FNYEAQ. The V gene end was trimmed by 2 bases and the J gene end by 2 bases; junction bases not matched to a gene: 6. The CDR3 is 17 residues long. CDR3 amino acids: CASSLYPSGANTGELFF. The CDR3 nucleotides read TGTGCCAGCAGCTTATATCCTAGCGGGGCTAACACCGGGGAGCTGTTTTTT.

V gene TRBV5-6 combines with J gene TRBJ2-7, with 10 positions matching TRBD2. Germline trimming cut 4 bases from V and 1 base from J; bases unmatched to any gene: 5. Germline V gene data show CDR1 as SGHDT and CDR2 as YYEEEE. This CDR3 has 15 amino acids. CDR3 bases: TGTGCCAGCAGCCCGGGGACTAGCGTTTCCTACGAGCAGTACTTC. This sequence encodes CASSPGTSVSYEQYF.

V and J are TRBV18 and TRBJ2-3; D not certain. The germline V gene encodes CDR1 KGHSH and CDR2 LQKENI. The CDR3 contains 14 residues. Trimming took off 3 bases at V and 4 bases at J, with 11 bases between the two ends. The CDR3 spells CASSPRVIADTQYF. The CDR3, as DNA: TGTGCCAGCTCACCCCGAGTGATCGCAGATACGCAGTATTTT.

The chain recombines TRBV2 with TRBJ2-3; possibly TRBD1 for D (6 bases). CDR3 length: 15 residues. V gave up 7 bases and J gave up 2 bases, with 16 bases separating them. Germline V CDR1 and CDR2: SNHLY, FYNNEI. The CDR3 is CASTQQGSNTDTQYF. Written as DNA, the CDR3 is TGTGCCAGCACCCAACAGGGATCGAACACAGATACGCAGTATTTT.

The chain employs TRBV4-1 and TRBJ2-7, with D maybe TRBD1 (5 bases). The CDR3 has 15 residues. CDR1 and CDR2 (germline): MGHRA, YSYEKL. The V and J ends lost 0 bases and 4 bases respectively, with 13 bases between them. Here the CDR3 reads CASSQDLAGSYEQYF. DNA of the CDR3: TGCGCCAGCAGCCAAGATTTAGCAGGGTCGTACGAGCAGTACTTC.

About this clone: This sample includes further DNA sequences coding for the same CDR3. The chain recombines TRBV5-5 with TRBJ2-5; 10 bases agree with TRBD2. Germline loops: CDR1 SGHKS, CDR2 YYEKEE (reference sequence). The CDR3 spans 15 residues. The J segment lost 1 base and the V segment lost 4 bases, leaving 4 bases of the junction unmatched. The CDR3 DNA reads as TGTGCCAGCAGCCTGAGCGGGGGGGGCCAAGAGACCCAGTACTTC. Translating gives CASSLSGGGQETQYF.

The chain employs TRBV27 and TRBJ2-2; D gene ambiguous. Looked up from germline, CDR1 is MNHEY and CDR2 is SMNVEV (reference sequence). CDR3 length: 11 amino acids. V lost 9 bases to trimming and J lost 6 bases, with 8 bases between them. Written as DNA, the CDR3 is TGTGCCAGTAGACTCGCCGGGGAGCTGTTTTTT. It specifies CASRLAGELFF.

The chain carries TRBV5-1 and TRBJ2-7; a weak D match, TRBD2 (5 bases). This CDR3 contains 12 residues. The V gene's germline CDR1 is SGHRS and CDR2 YFSETQ. Trimming took off 1 base at V and 7 bases at J, with 9 bases between the two ends. The CDR3 is CASSLTPGEQYF. CDR3 sequence (DNA): TGCGCCAGCAGCTTGACGCCGGGAGAGCAGTACTTC.

The rearrangement uses TRBV9 and TRBJ1-2; perhaps TRBD1 as D (5 bases). V was trimmed by 0 bases and J by 4 bases, leaving 7 bases between them. CDR3 length equals 13 residues. CDR1 and CDR2 (germline): SGDLS, YYNGEE. The CDR3 sequence: CASSVEGAYGYTF. CDR3 bases: TGTGCCAGCAGCGTAGAAGGGGCCTATGGCTACACCTTC.

This chain uses TRBV4-3 with TRBJ1-5, with D unclear. The ends were cut back, 4 bases at V and 5 bases at J, with 9 bases in the middle. This CDR3 has 13 amino acids. CDR1 and CDR2 from the germline V gene are LGHNA and YSLEER. This chain's CDR3 is CASSRDQDQPQHF. CDR3 in DNA: TGCGCCAGCAGCCGCGATCAGGATCAGCCCCAGCATTTT.

The chain recombines TRBV6-4 with TRBJ2-1; a possible D gene is TRBD2 (6 bases). Germline V gives CDR1 MRHNA, CDR2 SNTAGT. The CDR3 is 16 amino acids. Trimming stripped 2 bases from V and 0 bases from J, with 11 bases between. Written as DNA, the CDR3 is TGTGCCAGCAGTGACCACGGGGGTTACTCCTACAATGAGCAGTTCTTC. Its protein product is CASSDHGGYSYNEQFF.

The V call is TRBV7-6, the J call TRBJ1-1; TRBD1 matches 7 bases. The CDR3 is 15 amino acids. Trimming cost V 5 bases and J 1 base; bases outside gene matches: 7. CDR1 and CDR2 (germline): SGHVS, FNYEAQ. The CDR3 bases are TGTGCCAGCAGCCACCTAAGACAGGGGAACACTGAAGCTTTCTTT. This codes for CASSHLRQGNTEAFF.

The J gene is TRBJ1-6, the V gene TRBV6-1; D unclear. The CDR3 runs 16 residues. Germline values: CDR1 MNHNS, CDR2 SASEGT. Trimming stripped 2 bases from V and 4 bases from J, with 12 bases between. CDR3 amino acids: CASSERNTNYNSPLHF. The CDR3 region has the DNA TGTGCCAGCAGTGAACGCAACACGAATTATAATTCACCCCTCCACTTT.

The sample holds one count of this clone. The J gene is TRBJ1-2, the V gene TRBV6-5, with TRBD1 matching 8 bases. CDR1 MNHEY and CDR2 SVGAGI come from the germline V gene. The CDR3 is 14 amino acids. V shed 2 bases and J 3 bases; nucleotides not matched to a gene: 2. Written as DNA, the CDR3 is TGTGCCAGCAGTTACGGACAGGGAGACTATGGCTACACCTTC. It specifies CASSYGQGDYGYTF.

This chain joins TRBV4-1 and TRBJ1-2; TRBD1 agrees at 8 bases. The junction had 6 bases not matched to a gene; V was cut back by 0 bases and J by 6 bases. The CDR3 has 15 residues. The V gene's germline CDR1 is MGHRA and CDR2 YSYEKL. The CDR3 DNA is TGCGCCAGCAGCCAAGAGGGAACAGGGGGACATGGCTACACCTTC. The encoded protein is CASSQEGTGGHGYTF.